This T cell receptor beta chain was documented in a study of blood T cell repertoires in COVID-19. V shed 3 bases, J shed 6 bases, and the junction held 3 bases outside the gene matches. Germline CDR1 and CDR2: SQVTM and ANQGSEA. The length of the CDR3 is 12 residues. Libraries were prepared by immunoSEQ multiplex PCR; TCRdb keeps only in-frame clonotypes and omits some of them. The data contain more than 150,000 clones, approximately 87% of them seen just once; the ten biggest clones take up 0.85% to 0.95%. The V gene is TRBV29-1, the J gene TRBJ2-7, with 9 bases identical to TRBD2. Sequencing used peripheral blood. This TCR derives from a woman aged 18-29 years who had recovered from COVID-19. The CDR3 DNA sequence: TGCAGCGTTGAGGCGGGGGGGGGCGAGCAGTACGTC. It encodes CSVEAGGGEQYV.